These 9 T cell receptor beta chains share one sample of origin, sequenced in a study of blood T cell repertoires in COVID-19. The protocol was immunoSEQ multiplex PCR, while the TCRdb copy is restricted to in-frame clones and leaves out a portion. The sample has some 91,000 clones, 90% seen once. Sequenced: peripheral blood. Receptor source: a man aged 55-75 years with acute or convalescent COVID-19.

The chain employs TRBV29-1 and TRBJ1-1; 10 positions agree with TRBD1. Germline V lookup: CDR1 SQVTM, CDR2 ANQGSEA. Germline trimming cut 2 bases from V and 3 bases from J; bases unmatched to any gene: 6. The CDR3 contains 15 residues. The CDR3 DNA is TGCAGCGTTGAAACCCGGACAGGGGGAGACACTGAAGCTTTCTTT. Protein sequence: CSVETRTGGDTEAFF.

The chain has TRBV6-6 and TRBJ1-5; D might be TRBD1 (6 bases). This CDR3 region has 14 residues. Germline values: CDR1 MNHNY, CDR2 SVGAGI (reference sequence). The germline V and J ends were trimmed by 1 base and 5 bases, with 9 bases remaining between them. This CDR3 reads CASSYWGQDQPQHF. CDR3 sequence (DNA): TGTGCCAGCAGTTACTGGGGGCAAGATCAGCCCCAGCATTTT.

The chain recombines TRBV6-1 with TRBJ2-2; 7 nucleotides agree with TRBD1. Germline V gene sequence: CDR1 MNHNS, CDR2 SASEGT. CDR3 length: 17 amino acids. J lost 5 bases, V lost 4 bases, and 13 bases had no gene match. CDR3 region: CASSGRYRGRGTGELFF. As DNA, the CDR3 is TGTGCCAGCAGTGGACGTTACAGGGGAAGGGGAACCGGGGAGCTGTTTTTT.

The chain links TRBV6-1 to TRBJ1-2, with D tentatively TRBD1 (5 bases). V was trimmed by 4 bases and J by 4 bases, leaving 22 bases between them. The germline V gene encodes CDR1 MNHNS and CDR2 SASEGT. CDR3 length: 17 residues. CDR3 loop: CASSGVGGVIFFYGYTF. CDR3 nucleotides: TGTGCCAGCAGTGGCGTGGGAGGGGTTATATTCTTCTATGGCTACACCTTC.

CDR3 region: CASSAAVSGANVLTF. The CDR3 DNA follows: TGCGCCAGCAGCGCCGCAGTCTCTGGGGCCAACGTCCTGACTTTC. The chain links TRBV5-1 to TRBJ2-6; D not certain. Germline V gene data show CDR1 as SGHRS and CDR2 as YFSETQ. Trimming cost V 4 bases and J 0 bases, with 8 bases left between them. The CDR3 covers 15 residues.

The chain uses TRBV6-5 and TRBJ2-4; no clear D. This CDR3 has 14 residues. V was trimmed by 8 bases and J by 9 bases, leaving 20 bases between them. Germline assignment: CDR1 MNHEY and CDR2 SVGAGI. The CDR3 region is CASQTWQDSLIQYF. CDR3 nucleotide sequence: TGTGCCAGCCAGACGTGGCAGGATAGTCTCATTCAGTACTTC.

This clone has a count of ten or more. The chain recombines TRBV27 with TRBJ2-2; possibly TRBD2 for D (6 bases). This CDR3 region has 15 residues. Looked up from germline, CDR1 is MNHEY and CDR2 is SMNVEV (reference sequence). Trimming pared 3 bases from V and 4 bases from J, leaving 12 bases between. The CDR3 DNA follows: TGTGCCAGCAGTTTGCGGGGTAGAGTCACCGGGGAGCTGTTTTTT. Translating it yields CASSLRGRVTGELFF.

The chain recombines TRBV12-3 or TRBV12-4 with TRBJ2-1, with TRBD2 matching 7 bases. The CDR3 runs to 13 residues. V was clipped by 5 bases and J by 8 bases; unmatched bases: 6. The CDR3 is CASSPTSFDEQFF. The CDR3 DNA sequence: TGTGCCAGCAGTCCGACTAGCTTCGATGAGCAGTTCTTC.

Only a few counts were recorded for this clone. The chain links TRBV5-5 to TRBJ1-1, with D unclear. The germline V gene has CDR1 SGHKS and CDR2 YYEKEE (reference sequence). Trimming took off 1 base at V and 8 bases at J, with 6 bases between the two ends. This CDR3 is 11 amino acids long. The CDR3 loop is CASSLKIEAFF. In DNA, the CDR3 is TGTGCCAGCAGCTTGAAAATAGAAGCTTTCTTT.